This TCR beta chain was observed in a study of regulatory T cells in long-lasting Graves disease. Study-wide results and caveats: TCR diversity was lower in persistent than newly diagnosed Graves' disease.

This clonotype appeared many times. Its antigen is currently unknown. Relying on iRepertoire HTBI primers and Arm-PCR of CDR3 regions, the team built TCR beta libraries. TCRdb recomputed calls from the multiplex PCR reads with MiXCR, one row per CDR3 protein. The sample lists roughly 320,000 distinct CDR3 sequences, about a sixth seen once, with 30% in the top ten. Germline CDR1 DFQATT, CDR2 SNEGSKA (reference sequence). With 5 bases clipped from V and 7 bases from J, the junction kept 12 bases outside the gene matches. This CDR3 contains 16 residues. Time point meaning: newly diagnosed GD, antithyroid drugs for less than 3 months. Preparation of the TCR library used RNA extracted from PBMCs. From each patient, around 8.9 milliliters of peripheral blood was drawn and collected into an EDTA anticoagulant tube. These data were likewise used in another study, on T cells in Graves' hyperthyroidism and ophthalmopathy. That work contributes: The HTBI primer set was used in a first-round RT-PCR of the TCR CDR3. A median around 6.4 months before onset, the model predicted ophthalmopathy.

The receptor's source is a man aged 35 to 55 with Graves disease. V gene TRBV20-1 combines with J gene TRBJ2-5, with TRBD2 matching over 14 bases. Sequencing was performed on peripheral blood mononuclear cells (PBMCs), taken at new diagnosis, from a patient treated with antithyroid drugs. CDR3 loop: CSAPTSGGAISGTQYF. In DNA form, the CDR3 reads TGCAGTGCTCCGACTAGCGGGGGGGCCATAAGCGGGACCCAGTACTTC.